Described below is a single TCR beta chain sequence and its context. No cognate antigen has been identified for it. This may stem from a read error, because a much larger clone lies one nucleotide away. The CDR3 has 16 amino acids, counting the end cysteine and phenylalanine. Kept here is only the CDR3 DNA, which spans 48 bases and is read in frame from base 1. Sequences MNHNY (CDR1) and SVGAGI (CDR2) are obtained from the germline V gene (reference sequence). The sample belongs to a study of neurological immune-mediated disorders (dated by TCRdb to about 2019). Looking at the study overall: Among the approximately 34 multiple sclerosis patients, relapsing-remitting MS was present in some 31 and secondary progressive MS was present in 3. Using UMI-based sequencing, the study compared peripheral blood TCR-beta repertoires from patients with HTLV-I-associated myelopathy (HAM/TSP), patients with multiple sclerosis, and healthy controls. The 95 to 110 TCR-beta libraries covered PBMC samples along with longitudinal samples, technical triplicates, and paired sorted CD4+ and CD8+ T-cell subsets. The cohort was made up of 68 subjects, consisting of roughly 14 HAM/TSP patients, around 35 multiple sclerosis patients and about 20 healthy controls.

For the unsorted PBMC libraries, 2 million PBMCs were stored in RNAlater at -80 degrees C until RNA extraction and were used to generate the libraries. Multiple sclerosis patients were enrolled in a US clinical protocol evaluating disease progression by magnetic resonance imaging. Peripheral blood was subjected to Ficoll-Hypaque density gradient centrifugation to isolate PBMCs, which were then cryopreserved in liquid nitrogen. cDNA was synthesized by template-switch 5'RACE using a primer with a 10-nucleotide random unique molecular identifier that tagged each TCR transcript. Every sequencing run covered 15-18 subjects and yielded more than 170 million TCR-beta sequences. Total RNA was extracted with the RNeasy kit. The KAPA Real-time Library Amplification kit was used to amplify TCR-beta VDJ regions with primers for the TCR constant region and the 5'RACE anchor. Sample indexes and Illumina adaptors were added in a first PCR, after which library yield was increased in a second PCR. After purification with Ampure beads, the TCR product of roughly 650 bp was size-selected on a 2% E-gel SizeSelection system. Library quality was checked on a Bioanalyzer, concentration was measured with Qubit, and libraries were quantified with the Kapa Library Quantification kit before pooling. An Illumina HiSeq 2500 sequenced the libraries paired-end 2 x 150 bp. To increase sequence diversity, about 25-31% phiX was spiked into each library pool. From the authors' description of their analysis: The quality-filtered reads were processed with the UMI-based MiGEC pipeline, whose error correction step removed more than 85% of the raw TCR sequences. IMGT germline references were used for alignment of VDJ genes, and clonotypes were defined by a unique CDR3 amino acid sequence together with V-J genes. Clonal expansion, Shannon diversity, and CDR3 relatedness (CalcPairwiseDistances, ClusterSamples) were evaluated with VDJtools, and phylogenetic trees were built with CLCbio workbench. A clone was classed as expanded if it had 8 or more unique UMIs, a cutoff based on coefficient-of-variation modelling across technical triplicates. The public reads were run again by TCRdb, first through fastp at Q25 and then through MiXCR, and only productive beta chains were kept. Duplicate CDR3 protein sequences are folded into a single record with the most common DNA and genes. The V and J calls and clone size come from TCRdb's table, not from the authors' own analysis. Recorded for this sample are approximately 38,000 distinct CDR3 sequences; 2% to 2.5% of them occurred a single time. 2% to 2.5% of the sample rests with the top ten.

General conclusions and limits of the study: TCR clonal expansion was highest in HAM/TSP patients and lowest in MS patients, with MS patients falling below even healthy controls. No clinical or MRI features were associated with the MS cluster, and the authors said that larger cohorts are needed. No identical CDR3 amino acid sequences were shared among expanded clones across subjects, suggesting private TCR-beta repertoires in all groups. In a phylogenetic analysis, the repertoires of 18 out of 34 MS patients fell into a single cluster of related CDR3 sequences, pointing to a possible signature at the repertoire level.

Sequencing used PBMCs. The sequence derives from a man in his fifties or sixties with multiple sclerosis. The sequence joins TRBV6-6 to TRBJ1-4, with the D gene not clear enough to name. The DNA sequence is given as TGTGCCAGCAGTTCGACCGGGTCCTCAACTAATGACAAACTGTTTTTT. Translated, this is CASSSTGSSTNDKLFF.